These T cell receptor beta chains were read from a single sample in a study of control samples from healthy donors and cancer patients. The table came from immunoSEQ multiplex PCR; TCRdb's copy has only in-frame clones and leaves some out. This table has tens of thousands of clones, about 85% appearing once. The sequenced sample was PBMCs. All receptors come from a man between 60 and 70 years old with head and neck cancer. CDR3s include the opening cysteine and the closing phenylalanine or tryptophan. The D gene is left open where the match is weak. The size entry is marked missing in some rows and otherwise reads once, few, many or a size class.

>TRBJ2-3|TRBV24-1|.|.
TGTGCCACCAGTGATGCAAACAGGAAAAATACGCAGTATTTT
CATSDANRKNTQYF
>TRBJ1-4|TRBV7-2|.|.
TGTGCCAGCAGCTCCACAGGGTGGGGTGAAAAACTGTTTTTT
CASSSTGWGEKLFF
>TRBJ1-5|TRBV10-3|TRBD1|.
TGTGCCACCAAAGGAGGGGGCGCGGGTGTTCAGCCCCAGCATTTT
CATKGGGAGVQPQHF
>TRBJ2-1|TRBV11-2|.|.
TGTGCCAGCGGAGGGAAACGAGGGGCACTTATTGGGAATGAGCAGTTCTTC
CASGGKRGALIGNEQFF
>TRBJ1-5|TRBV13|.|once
TGTGCCAGCAGCTTAGGGGGGCGACAGCCCCAGCATTTT
CASSLGGRQPQHF
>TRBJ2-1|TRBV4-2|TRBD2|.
TGTGCCAGCAGCCAAGATGAACCCGGGACTAAATCTATGAACCCCTACAATGAGCAGTTCTTC
CASSQDEPGTKSMNPYNEQFF
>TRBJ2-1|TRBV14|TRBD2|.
TGTGCCAGCAGCCAAGAAGGAAACGGGAGGGCCCAGGAGCAGTTCTTC
CASSQEGNGRAQEQFF
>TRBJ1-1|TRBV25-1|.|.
TGTGCCAGCAGTGAGCTCCAGGGTAGGACTGAAGCTTTCTTT
CASSELQGRTEAFF
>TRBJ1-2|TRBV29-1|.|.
TGCAGCGTACCCGGGACCCCGGCCCCTTATGGCTACACCTTC
CSVPGTPAPYGYTF
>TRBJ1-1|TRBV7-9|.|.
TGTGCCAGCAGCTTAGGGTTGAGGCACACTGAAGCTTTCTTT
CASSLGLRHTEAFF
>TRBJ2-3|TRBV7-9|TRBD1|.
TGTGCCAGCAGCTTAGCGGACAGGCGGGATACGCAGTATTTT
CASSLADRRDTQYF
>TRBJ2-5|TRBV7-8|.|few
TGTGCCAGCAGCCTCCGACCCCCCGGGCAGCAAGAGACCCAGTACTTC
CASSLRPPGQQETQYF
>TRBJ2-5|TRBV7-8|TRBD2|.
TGTGCCAGCAGCCTCCCGGCTAGCGGGAGGGCGGCTGAGACCCAGTACTTC
CASSLPASGRAAETQYF
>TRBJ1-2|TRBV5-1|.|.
TGCGCCAGCAGCCCGGCGGGAGTCGACTATGGCTACACCTTC
CASSPAGVDYGYTF
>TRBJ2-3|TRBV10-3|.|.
TGTGCCACCTGGACGGCCCTCACGGAGGATACGCAGTATTTT
CATWTALTEDTQYF
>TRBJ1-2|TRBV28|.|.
TGTGCCAGCAACGGGAGGGGGGGCGCATTCTATGGCTACACCTTC
CASNGRGGAFYGYTF
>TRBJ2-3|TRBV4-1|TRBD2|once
TGCGCCAGCAGCCAAGATTTAGCGGGAGATTACACAGATACGCAGTATTTT
CASSQDLAGDYTDTQYF
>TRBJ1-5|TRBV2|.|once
TGTGCCAGCAGTGAATCGGTGTACGGCGGGCCCCAGCATTTT
CASSESVYGGPQHF